Below are 2 T cell receptor beta chains sequenced from a single sample in a study of regulatory and conventional T cells in RAG deficiency. The sorted conventional CD4+ T cells were CD25-low and CD127-high, with genomic DNA sequenced. Some clones are missing from TCRdb's copy, which holds only in-frame ones; the method was immunoSEQ multiplex PCR. The sample shows some 20,000 clones, 90% to 95% of them seen only once. These records were also assigned to another study, of regulatory T cells. That source adds: Primers: 52 TRBV forward and 13 TRBJ reverse.

The sample was CD4+ T cells sorted from blood. Source of these receptors: a human donor in good health.

The V and J genes are TRBV19 and TRBJ1-3, with no clear D. Trimming took off 2 bases at V and 0 bases at J, with 11 bases between the two ends. From germline, CDR1 is LNHDA and CDR2 SQIVND (reference sequence). The CDR3 has 16 residues. The CDR3 bases are TGTGCCAGTAGTATACGCAGCTTCGACTCTGGAAACACCATATATTTT. Protein product: CASSIRSFDSGNTIYF.

The chain combines TRBV6-5 with TRBJ2-5; TRBD1 agrees at 9 bases. This CDR3 region has 14 residues. Trimming cost V 5 bases and J 1 base; bases outside gene matches: 2. Germline lookup yields CDR1 MNHEY and CDR2 SVGAGI. The DNA of the CDR3 is TGTGCCAGCAGTAGGGGACAGGGCCAAGAGACCCAGTACTTC. This encodes CASSRGQGQETQYF.